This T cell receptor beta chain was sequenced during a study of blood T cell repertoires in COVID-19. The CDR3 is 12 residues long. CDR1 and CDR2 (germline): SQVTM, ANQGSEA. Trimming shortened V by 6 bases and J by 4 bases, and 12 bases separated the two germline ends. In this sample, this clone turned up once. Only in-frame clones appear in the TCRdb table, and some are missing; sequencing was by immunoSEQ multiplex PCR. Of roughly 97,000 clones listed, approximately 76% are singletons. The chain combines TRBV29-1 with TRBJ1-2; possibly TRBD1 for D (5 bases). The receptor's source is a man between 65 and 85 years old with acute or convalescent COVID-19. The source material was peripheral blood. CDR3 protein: CSVQGISYGYTF. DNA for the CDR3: TGCAGCGTCCAGGGTATCAGCTATGGCTACACCTTC.